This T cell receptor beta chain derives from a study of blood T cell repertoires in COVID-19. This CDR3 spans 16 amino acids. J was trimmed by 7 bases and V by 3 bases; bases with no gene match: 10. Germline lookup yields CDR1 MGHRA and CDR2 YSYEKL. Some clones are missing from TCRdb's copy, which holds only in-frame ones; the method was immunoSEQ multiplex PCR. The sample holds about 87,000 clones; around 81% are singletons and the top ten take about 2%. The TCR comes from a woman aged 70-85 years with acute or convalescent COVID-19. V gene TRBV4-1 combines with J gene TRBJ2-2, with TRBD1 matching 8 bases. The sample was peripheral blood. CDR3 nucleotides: TGCGCCAGCAGCCACCTTCTCAGGGGGCGCGGCGGGGAGCTGTTTTTT. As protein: CASSHLLRGRGGELFF.